The rows below give T cell receptor beta chains drawn from one sample of a study of blood T cell repertoires in COVID-19. TCRdb's table, derived via immunoSEQ multiplex PCR, lists solely in-frame clones and lacks some. In the table there are about 87,000 clones, around 84% of which are singletons. The sequenced material came from peripheral blood. Receptors originate from a man aged 40-49 years with acute or convalescent COVID-19. The CDR3 runs from the conserved cysteine through the conserved F or W. The D gene is left open where the match is weak. Clone size, where shown, is once, few, many, or a class for clones that have expanded.

CDR3 protein: CASSSYGYTF
CDR3 DNA: TGTGCCAGCAGCAGCTATGGCTACACCTTC
clone size: NA
J gene: TRBJ1-2
V gene: TRBV6-5
D gene: NA

CDR3 protein: CASNMGGGDSNQPQHF
CDR3 DNA: TGTGCCAGCAATATGGGTGGGGGGGATAGCAATCAGCCCCAGCATTTT
clone size: NA
J gene: TRBJ1-5
V gene: TRBV28
D gene: NA

CDR3 protein: CASGFGQGLGYTF
CDR3 DNA: TGTGCTAGTGGTTTCGGCCAGGGGCTTGGCTACACCTTC
clone size: NA
J gene: TRBJ1-2
V gene: TRBV12-5
D gene: NA

CDR3 protein: CASSYRQLNQPQHF
CDR3 DNA: TGTGCCAGCAGCTACCGACAGCTCAATCAGCCCCAGCATTTT
clone size: NA
J gene: TRBJ1-5
V gene: TRBV7-8
D gene: NA

CDR3 protein: CASSVGQGETQYF
CDR3 DNA: TGTGCCAGCAGCGTAGGACAAGGAGAGACCCAGTACTTC
clone size: once
J gene: TRBJ2-5
V gene: TRBV9
D gene: NA

CDR3 protein: CASSRDRDLGYTF
CDR3 DNA: TGTGCCAGCAGCCGAGACAGGGACCTGGGCTACACCTTC
clone size: NA
J gene: TRBJ1-2
V gene: TRBV5-5
D gene: TRBD1

CDR3 protein: CASTRTGSAETQYF
CDR3 DNA: TGTGCCAGCACCCGGACAGGGTCAGCAGAGACCCAGTACTTC
clone size: NA
J gene: TRBJ2-5
V gene: TRBV6-5
D gene: TRBD1

CDR3 protein: CASSRDSVSYNEQFF
CDR3 DNA: TGTGCCAGCAGCCGAGACAGCGTCTCCTACAATGAGCAGTTCTTC
clone size: NA
J gene: TRBJ2-1
V gene: TRBV6-2/TRBV6-3
D gene: NA

CDR3 protein: CACTGATNEKLFF
CDR3 DNA: TGTGCCTGCACAGGGGCAACTAATGAAAAACTGTTTTTT
clone size: NA
J gene: TRBJ1-4
V gene: TRBV30
D gene: TRBD1

CDR3 protein: CASSIRGYTEAFF
CDR3 DNA: TGTGCCAGTAGTATCAGAGGGTACACTGAAGCTTTCTTT
clone size: once
J gene: TRBJ1-1
V gene: TRBV19
D gene: NA

CDR3 protein: CASSPRGSVRTEAFF
CDR3 DNA: TGTGCCAGCAGCCCCCGGGGTTCTGTCCGAACTGAAGCTTTCTTT
clone size: NA
J gene: TRBJ1-1
V gene: TRBV9
D gene: NA

CDR3 protein: CASSLVQGRGEQYF
CDR3 DNA: TGTGCCAGCAGCTTAGTTCAAGGGAGGGGCGAGCAGTACTTC
clone size: NA
J gene: TRBJ2-7
V gene: TRBV7-9
D gene: TRBD2

CDR3 protein: CASRRSTGQRYGYTF
CDR3 DNA: TGTGCCAGCAGACGTTCAACGGGACAGCGCTATGGCTACACCTTC
clone size: NA
J gene: TRBJ1-2
V gene: TRBV6-5
D gene: TRBD1

CDR3 protein: CASSFVSRARGQETQYF
CDR3 DNA: TGTGCCAGCAGCTTCGTTTCTCGGGCAAGGGGACAAGAGACCCAGTACTTC
clone size: NA
J gene: TRBJ2-5
V gene: TRBV5-6
D gene: NA

CDR3 protein: CASSARGPASGYTF
CDR3 DNA: TGTGCCAGCAGTGCGCGGGGACCCGCATCTGGCTACACCTTC
clone size: NA
J gene: TRBJ1-2
V gene: TRBV2
D gene: NA

CDR3 protein: CASSHRLVGNEQFF
CDR3 DNA: TGTGCCAGCAGCCACCGACTAGTGGGGAATGAGCAGTTCTTC
clone size: NA
J gene: TRBJ2-1
V gene: TRBV5-4
D gene: NA

CDR3 protein: CASGLTRTGGRETQYF
CDR3 DNA: TGTGCTAGTGGTTTGACCCGGACAGGGGGACGGGAGACCCAGTACTTC
clone size: NA
J gene: TRBJ2-5
V gene: TRBV12-5
D gene: TRBD1

CDR3 protein: CACSTKRERSYEQYF
CDR3 DNA: TGTGCCTGTTCAACAAAGCGGGAGCGGTCCTACGAGCAGTACTTC
clone size: NA
J gene: TRBJ2-7
V gene: TRBV5-4
D gene: TRBD2

CDR3 protein: CASRDGQGYEQYF
CDR3 DNA: TGTGCCAGCAGGGACGGACAGGGCTACGAGCAGTACTTC
clone size: NA
J gene: TRBJ2-7
V gene: TRBV2
D gene: TRBD1

CDR3 protein: CASSLVLSVDYGYTF
CDR3 DNA: TGTGCCAGCAGCTTGGTTCTTTCGGTGGACTATGGCTACACCTTC
clone size: few
J gene: TRBJ1-2
V gene: TRBV5-6
D gene: NA

CDR3 protein: CAISSGQGGNEQFF
CDR3 DNA: TGTGCCATCTCCTCAGGACAGGGGGGGAATGAGCAGTTCTTC
clone size: NA
J gene: TRBJ2-1
V gene: TRBV10-3
D gene: TRBD1

CDR3 protein: CASSIRQDNEKLFF
CDR3 DNA: TGTGCCAGCAGCATCCGTCAGGATAATGAAAAACTGTTTTTT
clone size: NA
J gene: TRBJ1-4
V gene: TRBV7-9
D gene: NA